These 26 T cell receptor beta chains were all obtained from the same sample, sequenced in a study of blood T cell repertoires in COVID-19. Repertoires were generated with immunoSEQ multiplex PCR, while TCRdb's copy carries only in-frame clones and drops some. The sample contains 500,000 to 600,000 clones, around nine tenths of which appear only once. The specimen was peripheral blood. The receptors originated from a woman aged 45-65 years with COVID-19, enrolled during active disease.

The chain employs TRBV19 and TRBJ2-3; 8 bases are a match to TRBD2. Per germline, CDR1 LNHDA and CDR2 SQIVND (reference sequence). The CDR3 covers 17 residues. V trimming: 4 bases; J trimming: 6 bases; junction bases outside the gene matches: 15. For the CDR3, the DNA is TGTGCCAGTAGTAGCTGGGCCTTAGCGGGGTCAGGGGATACGCAGTATTTT. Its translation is CASSSWALAGSGDTQYF.

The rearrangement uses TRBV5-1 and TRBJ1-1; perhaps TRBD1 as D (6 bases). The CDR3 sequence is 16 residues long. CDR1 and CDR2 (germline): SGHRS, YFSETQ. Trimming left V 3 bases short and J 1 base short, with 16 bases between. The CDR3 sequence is CASSSAHYRANTEAFF. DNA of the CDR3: TGCGCCAGCAGCTCCGCACATTACAGGGCGAACACTGAAGCTTTCTTT.

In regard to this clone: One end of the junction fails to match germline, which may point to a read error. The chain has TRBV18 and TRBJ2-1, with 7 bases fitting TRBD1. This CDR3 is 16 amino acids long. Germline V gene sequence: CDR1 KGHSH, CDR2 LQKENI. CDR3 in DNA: TGTGCCAGCTCACCACGTTCGGGACAGTCCTTCAATGAGCAGTTCTTC. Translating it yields CASSPRSGQSFNEQFF.

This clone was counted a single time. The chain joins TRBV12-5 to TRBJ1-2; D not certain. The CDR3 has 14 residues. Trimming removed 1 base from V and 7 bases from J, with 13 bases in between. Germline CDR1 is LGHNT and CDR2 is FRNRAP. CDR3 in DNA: TGTGCTAGTGGTTTGGGGACTCCCCCCCTTGGCTACACCTTC. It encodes CASGLGTPPLGYTF.

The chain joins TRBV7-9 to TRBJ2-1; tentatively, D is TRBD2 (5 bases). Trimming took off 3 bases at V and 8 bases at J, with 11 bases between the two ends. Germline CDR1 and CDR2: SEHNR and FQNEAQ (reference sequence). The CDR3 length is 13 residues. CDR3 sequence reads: CASSFIAGDEQFF. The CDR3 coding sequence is TGTGCCAGCAGCTTTATAGCCGGGGATGAGCAGTTCTTC.

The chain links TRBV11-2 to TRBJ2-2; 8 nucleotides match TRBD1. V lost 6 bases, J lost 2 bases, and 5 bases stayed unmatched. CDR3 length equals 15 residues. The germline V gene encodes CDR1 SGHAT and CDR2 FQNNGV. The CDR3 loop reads CASRRTGTNTGELFF. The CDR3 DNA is TGTGCCAGCAGGAGGACAGGGACAAACACCGGGGAGCTGTTTTTT.

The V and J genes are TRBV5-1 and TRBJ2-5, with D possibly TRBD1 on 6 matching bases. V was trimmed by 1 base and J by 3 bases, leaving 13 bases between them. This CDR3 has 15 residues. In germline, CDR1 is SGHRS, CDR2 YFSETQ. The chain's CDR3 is CASSLKGTTEETQYF. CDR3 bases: TGCGCCAGCAGCTTGAAAGGGACAACAGAAGAGACCCAGTACTTC.

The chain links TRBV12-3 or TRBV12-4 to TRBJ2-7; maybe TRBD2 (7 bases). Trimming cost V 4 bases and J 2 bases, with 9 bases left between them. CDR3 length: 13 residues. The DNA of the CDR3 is TGTGCCAGCAGTTACGGGGGGCCCTACGAGCAGTACTTC. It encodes CASSYGGPYEQYF.

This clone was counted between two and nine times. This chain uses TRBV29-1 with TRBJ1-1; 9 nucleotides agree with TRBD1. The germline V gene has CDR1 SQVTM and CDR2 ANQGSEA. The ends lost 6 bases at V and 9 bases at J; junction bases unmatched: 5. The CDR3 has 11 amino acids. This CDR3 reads CSVGTGMQAFF. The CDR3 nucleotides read TGCAGCGTAGGGACAGGGATGCAAGCTTTCTTT.

The CDR3 coding sequence is TGTGCCACCAGCAGAGTGGGACAGGGGGCTGGAGATACGCAGTATTTT. As protein: CATSRVGQGAGDTQYF. This rearrangement joins TRBV15 to TRBJ2-3; 12 bases line up with TRBD1. Germline V gene lookup returns CDR1 LNHNV and CDR2 YYDKDF (reference sequence). Trimming cost V 1 base and J 5 bases; bases outside gene matches: 4. The length of the CDR3 is 16 residues.

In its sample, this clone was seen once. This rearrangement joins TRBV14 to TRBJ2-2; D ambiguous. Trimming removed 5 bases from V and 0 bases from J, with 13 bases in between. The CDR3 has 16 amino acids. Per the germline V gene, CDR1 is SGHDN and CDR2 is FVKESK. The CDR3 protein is CASSVRLLSNTGELFF. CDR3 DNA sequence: TGTGCCAGCAGCGTCCGACTGTTATCGAACACCGGGGAGCTGTTTTTT.

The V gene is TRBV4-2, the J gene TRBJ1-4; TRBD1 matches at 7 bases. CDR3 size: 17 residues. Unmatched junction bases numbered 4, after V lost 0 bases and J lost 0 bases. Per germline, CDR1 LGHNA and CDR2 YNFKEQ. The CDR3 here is CASSQDPGQSTNEKLFF. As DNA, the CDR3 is TGTGCCAGCAGCCAAGACCCGGGACAGTCAACTAATGAAAAACTGTTTTTT.

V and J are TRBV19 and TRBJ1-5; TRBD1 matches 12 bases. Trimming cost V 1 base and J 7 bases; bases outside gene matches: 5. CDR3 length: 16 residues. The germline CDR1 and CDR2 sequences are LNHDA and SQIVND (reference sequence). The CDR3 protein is CASSIGGQGADQPQHF. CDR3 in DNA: TGTGCCAGTAGTATAGGGGGACAGGGGGCGGACCAGCCCCAGCATTTT.

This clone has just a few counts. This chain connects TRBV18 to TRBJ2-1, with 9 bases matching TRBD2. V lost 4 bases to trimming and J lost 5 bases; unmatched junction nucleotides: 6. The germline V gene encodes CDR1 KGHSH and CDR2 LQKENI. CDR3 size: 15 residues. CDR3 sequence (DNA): TGTGCCAGCTCACTCCTAGCGGGGTGGGACAATGAGCAGTTCTTC. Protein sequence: CASSLLAGWDNEQFF.

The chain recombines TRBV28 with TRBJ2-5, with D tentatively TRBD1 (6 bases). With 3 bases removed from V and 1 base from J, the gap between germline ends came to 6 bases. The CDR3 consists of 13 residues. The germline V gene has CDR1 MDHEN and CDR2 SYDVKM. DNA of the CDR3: TGTGCCAGCAGTTTCAGGGGCCAAGAGACCCAGTACTTC. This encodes CASSFRGQETQYF. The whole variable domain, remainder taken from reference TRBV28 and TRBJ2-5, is DVKVTQSSRYLVKRTGEKVFLECVQDMDHENMFWYRQDPGLGLRLIYFSYDVKMKEKGDIPEGYSVSREKKERFSLILESASTNQTSMYLCASSFRGQETQYFGPGTRLLVL.

CDR3 loop: CASSSRGTEKLFF. In DNA form, the CDR3 reads TGTGCCAGCAGTTCCCGGGGGACCGAAAAGCTGTTTTTT. This sequence joins TRBV6-5 and TRBJ2-2; D is perhaps TRBD2 (6 bases). The CDR3 runs to 13 residues. Germline CDR1 MNHEY, CDR2 SVGAGI. V was clipped by 4 bases and J by 12 bases, with 15 bases between them.

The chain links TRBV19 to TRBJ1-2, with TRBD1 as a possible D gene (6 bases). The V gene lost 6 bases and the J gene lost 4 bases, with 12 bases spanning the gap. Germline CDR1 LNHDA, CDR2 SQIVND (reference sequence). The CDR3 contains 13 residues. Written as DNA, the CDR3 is TGTGCCAGTAGCCCGACAGGCGCCTATGGCTACACCTTC. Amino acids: CASSPTGAYGYTF.

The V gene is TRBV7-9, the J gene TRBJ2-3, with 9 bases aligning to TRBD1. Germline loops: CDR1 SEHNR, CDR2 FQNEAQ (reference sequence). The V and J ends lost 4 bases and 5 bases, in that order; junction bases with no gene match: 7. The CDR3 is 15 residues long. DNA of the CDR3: TGTGCCAGCAGCTCGCGTGGACAGGGGATAGATACGCAGTATTTT. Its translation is CASSSRGQGIDTQYF.

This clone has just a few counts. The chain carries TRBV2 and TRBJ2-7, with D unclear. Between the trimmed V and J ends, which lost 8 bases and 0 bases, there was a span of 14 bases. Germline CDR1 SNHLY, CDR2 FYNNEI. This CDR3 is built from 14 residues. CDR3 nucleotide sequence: TGTGCCAGCGAGCGACGGTGGAACTCCTACGAGCAGTACTTC. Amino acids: CASERRWNSYEQYF.

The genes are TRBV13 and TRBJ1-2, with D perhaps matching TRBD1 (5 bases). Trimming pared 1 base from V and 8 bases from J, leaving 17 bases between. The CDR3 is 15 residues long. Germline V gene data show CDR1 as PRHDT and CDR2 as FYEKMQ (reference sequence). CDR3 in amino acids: CASSLEAEGRNGYTF. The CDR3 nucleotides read TGTGCCAGCAGCTTAGAAGCGGAGGGGAGGAACGGCTACACCTTC.

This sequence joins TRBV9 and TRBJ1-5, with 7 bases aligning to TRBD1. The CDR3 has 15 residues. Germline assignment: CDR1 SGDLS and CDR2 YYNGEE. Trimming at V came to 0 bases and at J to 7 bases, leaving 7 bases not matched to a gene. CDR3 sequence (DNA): TGTGCCAGCAGCGTAGGAGGAGGGGGCGCACAGCCCCAGCATTTT. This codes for CASSVGGGGAQPQHF.

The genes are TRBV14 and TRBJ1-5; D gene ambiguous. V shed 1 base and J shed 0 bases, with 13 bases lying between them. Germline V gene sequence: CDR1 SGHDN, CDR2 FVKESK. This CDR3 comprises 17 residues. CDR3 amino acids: CASSQVAQLNSNQPQHF. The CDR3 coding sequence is TGTGCCAGCAGCCAAGTCGCCCAGTTAAATAGCAATCAGCCCCAGCATTTT.

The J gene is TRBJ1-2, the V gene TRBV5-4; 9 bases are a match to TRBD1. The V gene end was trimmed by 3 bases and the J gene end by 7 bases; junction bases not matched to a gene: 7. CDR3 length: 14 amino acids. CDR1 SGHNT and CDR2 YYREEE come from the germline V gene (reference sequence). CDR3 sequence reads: CASSYAGQGGGYTF. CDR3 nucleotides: TGTGCCAGCAGCTACGCGGGACAGGGAGGTGGCTACACCTTC.

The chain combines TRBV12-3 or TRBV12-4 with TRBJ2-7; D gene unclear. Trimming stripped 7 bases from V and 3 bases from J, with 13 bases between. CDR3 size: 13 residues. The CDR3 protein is CASTKESFYEQYF. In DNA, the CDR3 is TGTGCCAGCACCAAGGAGTCCTTCTACGAGCAGTACTTC.

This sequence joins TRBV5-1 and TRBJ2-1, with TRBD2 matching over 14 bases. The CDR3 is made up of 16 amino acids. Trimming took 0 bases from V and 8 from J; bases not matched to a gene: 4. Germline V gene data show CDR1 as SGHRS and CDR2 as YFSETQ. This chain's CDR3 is CASSLEGTSGGDEQFF. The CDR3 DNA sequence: TGCGCCAGCAGCTTGGAGGGGACTAGCGGGGGCGATGAGCAGTTCTTC.

This CDR3 is CASSSLRLAGGTYEQYF. CDR3 nucleotide sequence: TGTGCCAGCAGCTCACTAAGACTAGCGGGGGGCACCTACGAGCAGTACTTC. This sequence joins TRBV13 and TRBJ2-7; TRBD2 agrees at 13 bases. The V and J ends lost 4 bases and 2 bases, in that order; junction bases with no gene match: 8. CDR3 length: 17 residues. Per germline, CDR1 PRHDT and CDR2 FYEKMQ (reference sequence).